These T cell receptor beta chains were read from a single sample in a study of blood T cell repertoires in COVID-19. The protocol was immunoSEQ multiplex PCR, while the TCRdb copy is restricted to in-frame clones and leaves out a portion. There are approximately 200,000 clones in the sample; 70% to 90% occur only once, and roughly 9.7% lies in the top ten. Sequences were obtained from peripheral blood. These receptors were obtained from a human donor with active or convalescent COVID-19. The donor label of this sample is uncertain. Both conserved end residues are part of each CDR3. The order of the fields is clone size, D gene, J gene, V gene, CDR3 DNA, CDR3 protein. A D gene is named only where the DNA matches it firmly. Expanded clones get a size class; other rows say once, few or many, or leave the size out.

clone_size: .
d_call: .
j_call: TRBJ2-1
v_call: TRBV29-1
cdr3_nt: TGCAGCGTGGAAAGGGGGTACGGCGCCTACAATGAGCAGTTCTTC
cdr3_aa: CSVERGYGAYNEQFF

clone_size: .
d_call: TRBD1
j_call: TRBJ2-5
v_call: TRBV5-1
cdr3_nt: TGCGCCAGCAGCTGGGGACAGAACCAAGAGACCCAGTACTTC
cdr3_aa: CASSWGQNQETQYF

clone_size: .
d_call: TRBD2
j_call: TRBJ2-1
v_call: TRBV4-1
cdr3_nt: TGCGCCAGCAGCCAAGGGGAGCGGGGGGGCCTATTGGTCAATGAGCAGTTCTTC
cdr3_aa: CASSQGERGGLLVNEQFF

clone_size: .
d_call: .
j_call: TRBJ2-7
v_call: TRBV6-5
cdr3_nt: TGTGCCAGCACCTACCACCCTAGGTCCCACGAGCAGTACTTC
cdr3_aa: CASTYHPRSHEQYF

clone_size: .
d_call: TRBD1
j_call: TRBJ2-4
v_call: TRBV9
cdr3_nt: TGTGCCAGCAGCGGCGGGACAGGGGCTCTTCAGTACTTC
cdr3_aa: CASSGGTGALQYF

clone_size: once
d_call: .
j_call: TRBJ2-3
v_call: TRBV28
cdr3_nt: TGTGCCAGCACCCTTAGGGGGACCGGGACAGATACGCAGTATTTT
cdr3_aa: CASTLRGTGTDTQYF

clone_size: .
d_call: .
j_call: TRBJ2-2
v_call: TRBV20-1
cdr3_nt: TGCAGTGCTCCTCGGGGCGGGGAGCTGTTTTTT
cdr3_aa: CSAPRGGELFF

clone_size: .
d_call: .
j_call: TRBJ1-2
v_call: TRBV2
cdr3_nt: TGTGCCAGCAGTGAAGCGGGAGGGGCTAACTATGGCTACACCTTC
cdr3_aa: CASSEAGGANYGYTF

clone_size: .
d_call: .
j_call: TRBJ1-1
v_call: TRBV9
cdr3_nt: TGTGCCAGCAGCCCCCCCACACCGAACACTGAAGCTTTCTTT
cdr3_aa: CASSPPTPNTEAFF

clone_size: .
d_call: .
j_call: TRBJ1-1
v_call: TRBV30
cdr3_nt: TGTGCCTGGACGGGTCCTACACTTACGAACACTGAAGCTTTCTTT
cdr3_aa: CAWTGPTLTNTEAFF

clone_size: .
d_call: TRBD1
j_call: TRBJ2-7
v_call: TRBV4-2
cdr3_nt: TGTGCCAGCAGCCAAGCAGACAGGGGAACCTACGAGCAGTACTTC
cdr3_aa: CASSQADRGTYEQYF

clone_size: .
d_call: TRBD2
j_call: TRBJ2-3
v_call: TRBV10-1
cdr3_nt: TGCGCCAGCAGTGAGGGGGCTAGCGGGAGCACAGATACGCAGTATTTT
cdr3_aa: CASSEGASGSTDTQYF

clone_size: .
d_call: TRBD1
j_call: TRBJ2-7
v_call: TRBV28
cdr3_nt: TGTGCCAGCAGTTTGACAGGGGAGGTTGGGAAAGAGCAGTACTTC
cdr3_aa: CASSLTGEVGKEQYF

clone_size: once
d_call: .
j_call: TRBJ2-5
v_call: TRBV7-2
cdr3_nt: TGTGCCAGCAGCTCCACCGGGTTTTGGGAAGAGACCCAGTACTTC
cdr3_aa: CASSSTGFWEETQYF

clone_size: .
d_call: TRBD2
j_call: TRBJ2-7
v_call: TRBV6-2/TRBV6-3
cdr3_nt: TGTGCCAGCAGTTACGCGAGGACTAGCGGTATCTACGAGCAGTACTTC
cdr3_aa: CASSYARTSGIYEQYF

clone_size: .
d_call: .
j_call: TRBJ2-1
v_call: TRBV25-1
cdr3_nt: TGTGCCAGCAGTGAATCACTCGCAGGGGTAAAGGGGCAGTTCTTC
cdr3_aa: CASSESLAGVKGQFF

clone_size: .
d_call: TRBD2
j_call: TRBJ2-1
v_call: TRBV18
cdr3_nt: TGTGCCAGCTCTGCGCTAGCGGGAGGGCGTGAGCAGTTCTTC
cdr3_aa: CASSALAGGREQFF

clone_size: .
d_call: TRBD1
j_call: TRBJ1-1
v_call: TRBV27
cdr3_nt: TGTGCCAGCAGTAACAGGGGGCAATCGGAAGCTTTCTTT
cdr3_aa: CASSNRGQSEAFF

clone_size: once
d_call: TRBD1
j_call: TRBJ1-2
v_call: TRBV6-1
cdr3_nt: TGTGCCAGCAGTGAAGGGCAGGGGGCTTCTGGCTACACCTTC
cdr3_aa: CASSEGQGASGYTF

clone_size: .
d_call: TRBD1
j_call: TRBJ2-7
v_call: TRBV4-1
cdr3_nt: TGCGCCAGCAGCCAAGATGGGGTGGGGACAGGGGGCTTCTACGAGCAGTACTTC
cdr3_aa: CASSQDGVGTGGFYEQYF

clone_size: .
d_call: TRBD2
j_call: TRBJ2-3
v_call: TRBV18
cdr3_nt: TGTGCCAGCTCACCTTCTTTAGGACTAGCGGCTGGTCCAGATACGCAGTATTTT
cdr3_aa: CASSPSLGLAAGPDTQYF

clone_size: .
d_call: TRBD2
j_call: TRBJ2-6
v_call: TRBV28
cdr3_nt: TGTGCCAGCAGTCCAGGACTAGCGGGAGGGTACTCGAACGTCCTGACTTTC
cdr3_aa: CASSPGLAGGYSNVLTF

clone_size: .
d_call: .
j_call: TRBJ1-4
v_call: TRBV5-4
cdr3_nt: TGTGCCAGCTCCAATACAGGGTTAGAGGAAAAACTGTTTTTT
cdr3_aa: CASSNTGLEEKLFF

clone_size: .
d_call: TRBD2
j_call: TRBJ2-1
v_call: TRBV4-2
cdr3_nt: TGTGCCAGCAGCCCCACTAGCGGGAGTCTGTATGAGCAGTTCTTC
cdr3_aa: CASSPTSGSLYEQFF

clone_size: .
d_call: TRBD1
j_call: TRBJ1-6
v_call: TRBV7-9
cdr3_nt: TGTGCCAGCAGCCCCAGACAGGGCGGGAATTCACCCCTCCACTTT
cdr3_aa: CASSPRQGGNSPLHF

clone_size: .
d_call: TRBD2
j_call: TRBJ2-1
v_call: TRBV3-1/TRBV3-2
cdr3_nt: TGTGCCAGCAGCCTAGCGGGGGGGCAGGTTAATGAGCAGTTCTTC
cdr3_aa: CASSLAGGQVNEQFF

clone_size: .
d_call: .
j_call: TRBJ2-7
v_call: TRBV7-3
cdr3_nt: TGTGCCAGCAGCCCGGTGAGCGGACCCTCCTACGAGCAGTACTTC
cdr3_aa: CASSPVSGPSYEQYF

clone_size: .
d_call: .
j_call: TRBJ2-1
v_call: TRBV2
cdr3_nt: TGTGCCACCAATCAGGGGGGTCCTTACAATGAGCAGTTCTTC
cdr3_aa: CATNQGGPYNEQFF

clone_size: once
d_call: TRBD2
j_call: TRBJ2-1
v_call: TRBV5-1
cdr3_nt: TGCGCCAGCAGCCCCCTAGCGGGGGCCGGGGGTGAGCAGTTCTTC
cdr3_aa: CASSPLAGAGGEQFF

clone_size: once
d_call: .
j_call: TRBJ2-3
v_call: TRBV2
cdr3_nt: TGTGCCAGCAGTGTAGGAGCAGATACGCAGTATTTT
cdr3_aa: CASSVGADTQYF

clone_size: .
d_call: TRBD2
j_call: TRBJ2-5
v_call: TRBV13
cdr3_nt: TGTGCCAGCAGCTTAGGCCCTGGGACTAGCGGGGGTGGGACCCAGTACTTC
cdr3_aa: CASSLGPGTSGGGTQYF

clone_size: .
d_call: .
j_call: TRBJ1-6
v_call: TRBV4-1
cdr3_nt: TGCGCCAGCAGCCAGTCCCAGGACTCCTATAATTCACCCCTCCACTTT
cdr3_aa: CASSQSQDSYNSPLHF

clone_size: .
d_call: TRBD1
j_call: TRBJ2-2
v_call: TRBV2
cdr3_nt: TGTGCCAGCAGCCCACAGGGGGCAACCGGGGAGCTGTTTTTT
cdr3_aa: CASSPQGATGELFF

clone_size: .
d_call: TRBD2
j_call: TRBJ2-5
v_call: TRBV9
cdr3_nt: TGTGCCAGCAGCCCCGGACTAGCGGCGGGGGGGAGGGAGACCCAGTACTTC
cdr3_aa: CASSPGLAAGGRETQYF

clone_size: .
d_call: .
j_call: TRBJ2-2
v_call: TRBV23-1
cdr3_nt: TGCGCCAGCAATTGGGGCGCCGGGGAGCTGTTTTTT
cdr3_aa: CASNWGAGELFF

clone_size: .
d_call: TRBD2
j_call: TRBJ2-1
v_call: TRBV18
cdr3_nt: TGTGCCAGCTCACCTCCGGTACGGGGGGGCAATGAGCAGTTCTTC
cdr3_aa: CASSPPVRGGNEQFF

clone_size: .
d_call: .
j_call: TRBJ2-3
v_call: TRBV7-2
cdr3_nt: TGTGCCAGCAGCTTCAGGGGGGTCACAGATACGCAGTATTTT
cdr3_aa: CASSFRGVTDTQYF

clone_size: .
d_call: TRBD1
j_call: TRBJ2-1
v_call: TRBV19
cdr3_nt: TGTGCCAGTAGTGATAAGGGGGCGACCTACAATGAGCAGTTCTTC
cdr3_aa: CASSDKGATYNEQFF

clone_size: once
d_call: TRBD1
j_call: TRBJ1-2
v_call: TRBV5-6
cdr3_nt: TGTGCCAGCAGACAACAGGGGGCTCAGCCTAGGGGCTACACCTTC
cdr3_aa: CASRQQGAQPRGYTF

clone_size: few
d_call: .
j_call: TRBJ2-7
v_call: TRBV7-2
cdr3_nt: TGTGCCAGCAGCTTATCGGGGGACGAGCAGTACTTC
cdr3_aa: CASSLSGDEQYF

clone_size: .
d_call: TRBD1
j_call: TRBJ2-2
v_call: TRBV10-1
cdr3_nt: TGCGCCAGCAGCCGGACAGGGGGCGACGGGGAGCTGTTTTTT
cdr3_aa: CASSRTGGDGELFF

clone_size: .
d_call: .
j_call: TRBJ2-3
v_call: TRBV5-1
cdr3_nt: TGCGCCAGCAGCACTGGGCCTAGCACAGATACGCAGTATTTT
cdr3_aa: CASSTGPSTDTQYF

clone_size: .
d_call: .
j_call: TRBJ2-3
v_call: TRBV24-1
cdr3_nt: TGTGCCACCAGTGATCCTAATAAATCGTTCGTCAGGGGCACAGATACGCAGTATTTT
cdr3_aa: CATSDPNKSFVRGTDTQYF

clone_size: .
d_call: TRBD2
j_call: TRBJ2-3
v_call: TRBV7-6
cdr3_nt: TGTGCCAGCAGCTTAGGACTAGCGAGGGGGACAGATACGCAGTATTTT
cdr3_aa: CASSLGLARGTDTQYF

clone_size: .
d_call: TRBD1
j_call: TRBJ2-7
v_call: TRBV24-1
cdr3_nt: TGTGCCACCAGTAGCACAGGGGGCTACGAGCAGTACTTC
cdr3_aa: CATSSTGGYEQYF